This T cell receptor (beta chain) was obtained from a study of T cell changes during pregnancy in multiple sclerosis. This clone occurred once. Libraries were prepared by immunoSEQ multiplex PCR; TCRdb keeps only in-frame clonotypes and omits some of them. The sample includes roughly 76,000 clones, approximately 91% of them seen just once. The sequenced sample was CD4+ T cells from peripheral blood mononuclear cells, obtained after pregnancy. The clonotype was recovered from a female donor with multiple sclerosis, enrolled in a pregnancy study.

The CDR3, as DNA: TGTGCCAGCAGCTTGACTAGCGGGGCTCCCGGGGAGCTGTTTTTT. This translates into CASSLTSGAPGELFF. The J gene is TRBJ2-2, the V gene TRBV5-4; 10 positions agree with TRBD2. The CDR3 runs 15 residues. V lost 1 base to trimming and J lost 6 bases; unmatched junction nucleotides: 3. CDR1 and CDR2 (germline): SGHNT, YYREEE (reference sequence).